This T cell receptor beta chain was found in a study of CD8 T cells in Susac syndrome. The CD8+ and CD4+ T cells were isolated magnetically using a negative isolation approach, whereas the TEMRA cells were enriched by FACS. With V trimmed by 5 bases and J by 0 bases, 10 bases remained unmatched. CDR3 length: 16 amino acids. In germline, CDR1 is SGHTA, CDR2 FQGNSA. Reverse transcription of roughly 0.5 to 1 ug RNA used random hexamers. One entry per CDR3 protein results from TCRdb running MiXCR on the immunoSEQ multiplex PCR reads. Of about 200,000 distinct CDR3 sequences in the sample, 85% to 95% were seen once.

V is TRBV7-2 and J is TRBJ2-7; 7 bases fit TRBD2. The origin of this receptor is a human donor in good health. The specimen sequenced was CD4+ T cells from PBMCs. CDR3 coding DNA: TGTGCCAGCAGCCGGCGGGCGGGGGTAAGCTCCTACGAGCAGTACTTC. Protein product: CASSRRAGVSSYEQYF.